This T cell receptor (beta chain) was documented in a study of regulatory T cells in long-lasting Graves disease. This clonotype was observed many times. Its target is unknown. Described time point: newly diagnosed GD, antithyroid drugs for less than 3 months. The TCR library was prepared using RNA isolated from PBMCs. V shed 4 bases and J 8 bases; nucleotides not matched to a gene: 8. The length of the CDR3 is 15 residues. Study-level points and caveats: New patients shared fewer public clonotypes (roughly 1,000) than persistent patients did (about 2,700). No thyroid tissue was studied; the work used peripheral blood only.

Through Arm-PCR of CDR3 regions and iRepertoire HTBI primers, TCR beta libraries were built. TCRdb fed the multiplex PCR reads into MiXCR, producing one record per CDR3 protein. Here the sample spans 410,000 or so distinct CDR3 sequences, more than 13% being singletons. The same data also went into a second study, on T cells in Graves' hyperthyroidism and ophthalmopathy. That work adds: The primer set for the first-round RT-PCR of the TCR CDR3 was HTBI.

Material: peripheral blood mononuclear cells (PBMCs), obtained at new diagnosis, from a patient treated with antithyroid drugs. The sequence came from a woman younger than 45 with Graves disease. The chain has TRBV12-3 or TRBV12-4 and TRBJ2-1; 10 bases are a match to TRBD2. CDR3 DNA sequence: TGTGCCAGCAGTTCCCAGGGGCTAGCGGGAGATGAGCAGTTCTTC. Protein sequence: CASSSQGLAGDEQFF.